This entry concerns a single T cell receptor beta chain. Its antigen is unidentified. When the RNA was reverse transcribed, random hexamers were used with an input of about 0.5 to 1 ug. TCRdb re-derived calls from the immunoSEQ multiplex PCR reads in MiXCR, one entry per CDR3 protein. The table lists about 430,000 distinct CDR3 sequences, 75% to 90% of them singletons, with about 0.12% in the top ten. V lost 5 bases and J lost 14; bases outside the gene matches: 24. Looked up from germline, CDR1 is SGHRS and CDR2 is YFSETQ. This CDR3 has 16 residues. This entry belongs to a study of CD8 T cells in Susac syndrome. Findings of the study overall: The number of individuals included in the study's TCR sequencing and HLA analysis was acknowledged as relatively small.

The receptor was derived from a human donor with multiple sclerosis. The V gene is TRBV5-1, the J gene TRBJ1-2; TRBD1 aligns across 7 bases. Sequencing was done on a sample of CD8+ T cells from PBMCs. The CDR3 DNA reads TGCGCCAGCAGTCCCGAGGGACCCCGGGGACAGCCGGCCGAAACCTTC. The encoded protein is CASSPEGPRGQPAETF.